The rows below give T cell receptor beta chains drawn from one sample of a study of shared clonotypes between healthy human individuals. Sequencing used immunoSEQ multiplex PCR; TCRdb keeps in-frame clones, though not all of them. The sample shows about 2.4 million clones, under 95% of them seen only once. The sequenced sample consisted of naive CD4+ T cells from PBMCs. The source of these receptors is a man aged 18 to 30 in good health. Some clones in this sample may be carry-over from other donors' samples. Each CDR3 is given with its conserved first and last residue. Each record gives: J gene, V gene, CDR3 length, D gene, clone size, CDR3 DNA, CDR3 protein. The D gene is left open where the match is weak. The size field is filled for only some rows; it gives once, few, many or a size class.

j_gene: TRBJ2-3; v_gene: TRBV7-2; len: 13; d_gene: .; abundance: .; CDR3nt: TGTGCCAGCATGTTACTAGCCCCAGATACGCAGTATTTT; CDR3aa: CASMLLAPDTQYF
j_gene: TRBJ2-7; v_gene: TRBV5-1; len: 15; d_gene: TRBD2; abundance: .; CDR3nt: TGCGCCAGCAGCACAGCCGGGACTAACTCCTACGAGCAGTACTTC; CDR3aa: CASSTAGTNSYEQYF
j_gene: TRBJ2-5; v_gene: TRBV7-2; len: 12; d_gene: .; abundance: .; CDR3nt: TGTGCCAGCAGCCCAGGGCAAGAGACCCAGTACTTC; CDR3aa: CASSPGQETQYF
j_gene: TRBJ2-5; v_gene: TRBV7-9; len: 15; d_gene: .; abundance: .; CDR3nt: TGTGCCAGCAGCTTAGTGCGAGCTGTCCAAGAGACCCAGTACTTC; CDR3aa: CASSLVRAVQETQYF
j_gene: TRBJ2-3; v_gene: TRBV7-6; len: 15; d_gene: .; abundance: .; CDR3nt: TGTGCCAGCACCGAAGCGGGACAAGGGGCAGATACGCAGTATTTT; CDR3aa: CASTEAGQGADTQYF
j_gene: TRBJ1-2; v_gene: TRBV29-1; len: 14; d_gene: .; abundance: .; CDR3nt: TGCAGCGTCCACGAGGGAAGGCCCATATCGCTCTACACCTTC; CDR3aa: CSVHEGRPISLYTF
j_gene: TRBJ2-3; v_gene: TRBV7-3; len: 14; d_gene: .; abundance: .; CDR3nt: TGTGCCAGCAGCTTGAATAGAGACACAGATAAGTTGTATTTT; CDR3aa: CASSLNRDTDKLYF
j_gene: TRBJ2-2; v_gene: TRBV5-4; len: 16; d_gene: TRBD1; abundance: .; CDR3nt: TGTGCCAGCAGCTCTCCCGGGACAGGGGGCACCGGGGAGCTGTTTTTT; CDR3aa: CASSSPGTGGTGELFF
j_gene: TRBJ2-1; v_gene: TRBV6-1; len: 15; d_gene: TRBD1; abundance: .; CDR3nt: TGTGCCACCTCGACAGGGACCTTCTCCTACAATGAGCAGTTCTTC; CDR3aa: CATSTGTFSYNEQFF
j_gene: TRBJ2-7; v_gene: TRBV2; len: 14; d_gene: .; abundance: .; CDR3nt: TGTGCCAGCAGTGAATGGGGAGGCGCTTACGAGCAGTACTTC; CDR3aa: CASSEWGGAYEQYF
j_gene: TRBJ2-5; v_gene: TRBV5-1; len: 14; d_gene: .; abundance: .; CDR3nt: TGCGCCAGCAGCTTGGAGACCTTACAAGAGACCCAGTACTTC; CDR3aa: CASSLETLQETQYF
j_gene: TRBJ2-3; v_gene: TRBV18; len: 16; d_gene: .; abundance: .; CDR3nt: TGTGCCAGCTCACCGGCAAGTAGGACCCGCTCAGATACGCAGTATTTT; CDR3aa: CASSPASRTRSDTQYF
j_gene: TRBJ2-1; v_gene: TRBV5-1; len: 16; d_gene: .; abundance: .; CDR3nt: TGCGCCAGCAGCTTGGAGGAGTTTCAACCCTACAATGAGCAGTTCTTC; CDR3aa: CASSLEEFQPYNEQFF
j_gene: TRBJ1-4; v_gene: TRBV28; len: 11; d_gene: .; abundance: .; CDR3nt: TGTGCCAGCGGAGAGGGCGGAAAACTGTTTTTT; CDR3aa: CASGEGGKLFF
j_gene: TRBJ2-7; v_gene: TRBV28; len: 15; d_gene: .; abundance: once; CDR3nt: TGTGCCAGCAGTTTATCGGCGACACTATCCTACGAGCAGTACTTC; CDR3aa: CASSLSATLSYEQYF
j_gene: TRBJ1-1; v_gene: TRBV18; len: 16; d_gene: .; abundance: .; CDR3nt: TGTGCCAGCTCACCACTGGCTCTCCCACGGGGGACTGAAGCTTTCTTT; CDR3aa: CASSPLALPRGTEAFF
j_gene: TRBJ1-5; v_gene: TRBV19; len: 16; d_gene: .; abundance: .; CDR3nt: TGTGCCAGTAGTATAGATCATTGGGGACGCAATCAGCCCCAGCATTTT; CDR3aa: CASSIDHWGRNQPQHF
j_gene: TRBJ2-1; v_gene: TRBV5-1; len: 15; d_gene: TRBD2; abundance: few; CDR3nt: TGCGCCAGCAGCAGGGGACTAGCGGATTACAATGAGCAGTTCTTC; CDR3aa: CASSRGLADYNEQFF
j_gene: TRBJ2-7; v_gene: TRBV18; len: 16; d_gene: TRBD2; abundance: once; CDR3nt: TGTGCCAGCTCATCGAGACTAGCGGGAGTAGCCTACGAGCAGTACTTC; CDR3aa: CASSSRLAGVAYEQYF
j_gene: TRBJ2-7; v_gene: TRBV5-1; len: 16; d_gene: TRBD2; abundance: .; CDR3nt: TGCGCCAGCAGCCCAGAACTAGCGCTGAGCTCCTACGAGCAGTACTTC; CDR3aa: CASSPELALSSYEQYF
j_gene: TRBJ2-7; v_gene: TRBV6-5; len: 13; d_gene: TRBD1; abundance: .; CDR3nt: TGTGCCAGCACGCCGGGACAGGGAGTTGAGCAGTACTTC; CDR3aa: CASTPGQGVEQYF
j_gene: TRBJ1-5; v_gene: TRBV2; len: 14; d_gene: TRBD1; abundance: .; CDR3nt: TGTGCCAGCACTGAGACAGGGTACGATCAGCCCCAGCATTTT; CDR3aa: CASTETGYDQPQHF
j_gene: TRBJ2-3; v_gene: TRBV28; len: 16; d_gene: TRBD2; abundance: .; CDR3nt: TGTGCCAGCTCGTTGGTAGCGGGAGGGCCAGGGGATACGCAGTATTTT; CDR3aa: CASSLVAGGPGDTQYF
j_gene: TRBJ2-7; v_gene: TRBV2; len: 13; d_gene: TRBD1; abundance: .; CDR3nt: TGTGCCAGCAGTGGACAGGGGGGGAACGAGCAGTACTTC; CDR3aa: CASSGQGGNEQYF
j_gene: TRBJ2-2; v_gene: TRBV10-3; len: 13; d_gene: .; abundance: .; CDR3nt: TGTGCCATCAGTGAGGGGGTGACCGGGGAGCTGTTTTTT; CDR3aa: CAISEGVTGELFF
j_gene: TRBJ1-5; v_gene: TRBV7-2; len: 14; d_gene: .; abundance: .; CDR3nt: TGTGCCAGCAGCTCGGCCGGGTACAATCAGCCCCAGCATTTT; CDR3aa: CASSSAGYNQPQHF
j_gene: TRBJ2-7; v_gene: TRBV19; len: 13; d_gene: .; abundance: .; CDR3nt: TGTGCCAGTAGTACGACAGTCTCCTACGAGCAGTACTTC; CDR3aa: CASSTTVSYEQYF
j_gene: TRBJ1-1; v_gene: TRBV7-2; len: 13; d_gene: .; abundance: .; CDR3nt: TGTGCCAGCAGCTTAGGGGCGAACACTGAAGCTTTCTTT; CDR3aa: CASSLGANTEAFF
j_gene: TRBJ2-7; v_gene: TRBV7-6; len: 12; d_gene: .; abundance: .; CDR3nt: TGTGCCAGCAGCTTACCGGGGTCCGAGCAGTACTTC; CDR3aa: CASSLPGSEQYF
j_gene: TRBJ2-7; v_gene: TRBV7-9; len: 15; d_gene: TRBD2; abundance: .; CDR3nt: TGTGCCAGCAGCCCTCTTGGGACTAGCAACTACGAGCAGTGCTTC; CDR3aa: CASSPLGTSNYEQCF
j_gene: TRBJ1-2; v_gene: TRBV27; len: 15; d_gene: TRBD1; abundance: .; CDR3nt: TGTGCCAGCAGTTTATCAGAGGGACAGGGGTATGGCTACACCTTC; CDR3aa: CASSLSEGQGYGYTF
j_gene: TRBJ2-3; v_gene: TRBV19; len: 18; d_gene: .; abundance: .; CDR3nt: TGTGCCAGTAGTATCGGGAATTTTCTCGGTTCTAGCACAGATACGCAGTATTTT; CDR3aa: CASSIGNFLGSSTDTQYF
j_gene: TRBJ2-2; v_gene: TRBV5-1; len: 13; d_gene: .; abundance: .; CDR3nt: TGCGCCAGCAGCTTGGACCCAGCCGGGGAGCTGTTTTTT; CDR3aa: CASSLDPAGELFF
j_gene: TRBJ1-3; v_gene: TRBV28; len: 16; d_gene: .; abundance: .; CDR3nt: TGTGCCAGCAGTTTATGGGGACCGGCCTCTGGAAACACCATATATTTT; CDR3aa: CASSLWGPASGNTIYF
j_gene: TRBJ2-1; v_gene: TRBV28; len: 14; d_gene: TRBD1; abundance: .; CDR3nt: TGTGCCAGCAGACCCCGGGGACAGTACAATGAGCAGTTCTTC; CDR3aa: CASRPRGQYNEQFF
j_gene: TRBJ1-5; v_gene: TRBV4-3; len: 16; d_gene: TRBD1; abundance: few; CDR3nt: TGCGCCAGCAGCCAATCCGCGGGACAGGGGGATCAGCCCCAGCATTTT; CDR3aa: CASSQSAGQGDQPQHF
j_gene: TRBJ2-2; v_gene: TRBV7-3; len: 18; d_gene: TRBD1; abundance: .; CDR3nt: TGTGCCAGCAGCTCTCGCCAGGGGGCTGGGGCGAACACCGGGGAGCTGTTTTTT; CDR3aa: CASSSRQGAGANTGELFF
j_gene: TRBJ1-1; v_gene: TRBV29-1; len: 13; d_gene: TRBD1; abundance: .; CDR3nt: TGCAGCGTCACAGGGGTCTTTCAGTTTGAAGCTTTCTTT; CDR3aa: CSVTGVFQFEAFF
j_gene: TRBJ1-2; v_gene: TRBV29-1; len: 14; d_gene: .; abundance: .; CDR3nt: TGCAGCGTTTTAGCGCCAAAAGGGGGGGCGGGCTACACCTTC; CDR3aa: CSVLAPKGGAGYTF
j_gene: TRBJ2-4; v_gene: TRBV28; len: 15; d_gene: .; abundance: .; CDR3nt: TGTGCCAGCAGTTTTTCGCCCGTAGCCAAAAACATTCAGTACTTC; CDR3aa: CASSFSPVAKNIQYF
j_gene: TRBJ1-5; v_gene: TRBV5-1; len: 15; d_gene: .; abundance: few; CDR3nt: TGCGCCAGCAGCTTGGAGGGGGATAGCAATCAGCCCCAGCATTTT; CDR3aa: CASSLEGDSNQPQHF
j_gene: TRBJ2-5; v_gene: TRBV4-1; len: 15; d_gene: .; abundance: .; CDR3nt: TGCGCCAGCAGCCAAGGGGGAACAGGGCAGGCGGCCCAGTACTTC; CDR3aa: CASSQGGTGQAAQYF
j_gene: TRBJ2-1; v_gene: TRBV7-9; len: 12; d_gene: .; abundance: .; CDR3nt: TGTGCCAGCAGCTCCGTAGGGATTGAGCAGTTCTTC; CDR3aa: CASSSVGIEQFF
j_gene: TRBJ1-1; v_gene: TRBV7-2; len: 13; d_gene: .; abundance: .; CDR3nt: TGTGCCAGCAGCCCATACCTAGACGCTGAAGCTTTCTTT; CDR3aa: CASSPYLDAEAFF
j_gene: TRBJ1-2; v_gene: TRBV29-1; len: 12; d_gene: .; abundance: .; CDR3nt: TGCAGCGTCCTAACGGTCAACTATGGCTACACCTTC; CDR3aa: CSVLTVNYGYTF
j_gene: TRBJ1-6; v_gene: TRBV4-2; len: 15; d_gene: TRBD1; abundance: .; CDR3nt: TGTGCCAGCAGCCAAGATCAGGGGGAGCGTTCACCCCTCCACTTT; CDR3aa: CASSQDQGERSPLHF
j_gene: TRBJ2-1; v_gene: TRBV27; len: 15; d_gene: TRBD2; abundance: .; CDR3nt: TGTGCCAGCAAAATAGCGGGAGGCTCTTACAATGAGCAGTTCTTC; CDR3aa: CASKIAGGSYNEQFF
j_gene: TRBJ1-2; v_gene: TRBV27; len: 13; d_gene: .; abundance: once; CDR3nt: TGTGCCAGCAGTTTATTTTCCGGGGATGGCTACACCTTC; CDR3aa: CASSLFSGDGYTF
j_gene: TRBJ1-2; v_gene: TRBV28; len: 15; d_gene: TRBD1; abundance: .; CDR3nt: TGTGCCAGCAGTCTACAGGGGCTTTTGTGGGGTGGCTACACCTTC; CDR3aa: CASSLQGLLWGGYTF
j_gene: TRBJ2-7; v_gene: TRBV10-2; len: 13; d_gene: .; abundance: .; CDR3nt: TGCGCCAGCAGTTACACTAGGAACCACGAGCAGTACTTC; CDR3aa: CASSYTRNHEQYF
j_gene: TRBJ2-7; v_gene: TRBV5-1; len: 14; d_gene: .; abundance: .; CDR3nt: TGCGCCAGCAGCTTGGGGCCGGGGGCAGAGGAGCAGTACTTC; CDR3aa: CASSLGPGAEEQYF
j_gene: TRBJ2-3; v_gene: TRBV5-1; len: 16; d_gene: .; abundance: .; CDR3nt: TGCGCCAGCAGCCCGGGCTCGCTAAAGGGGACAGATACGCAGTATTTT; CDR3aa: CASSPGSLKGTDTQYF
j_gene: TRBJ2-5; v_gene: TRBV5-1; len: 16; d_gene: TRBD1; abundance: .; CDR3nt: TGCGCCAGCAGCTTCGCCCGGACAGGGGGCGAGGGGACCCAGTACTTC; CDR3aa: CASSFARTGGEGTQYF
j_gene: TRBJ1-5; v_gene: TRBV28; len: 16; d_gene: TRBD1; abundance: .; CDR3nt: TGTGCCAGCAGCTACAGGGACAGGGGTAAATGGCAGCCCCAGCATTTT; CDR3aa: CASSYRDRGKWQPQHF
j_gene: TRBJ1-2; v_gene: TRBV29-1; len: 12; d_gene: .; abundance: .; CDR3nt: TGCAGCGTTGAATGGCAGGGTTTAGGCTACACCTTC; CDR3aa: CSVEWQGLGYTF
j_gene: TRBJ1-1; v_gene: TRBV5-1; len: 13; d_gene: TRBD1; abundance: .; CDR3nt: TGCGCCAGCAGCCGAGGACAGGGGATCGCAGCTTTCTTT; CDR3aa: CASSRGQGIAAFF
j_gene: TRBJ2-2; v_gene: TRBV7-6; len: 13; d_gene: .; abundance: .; CDR3nt: TGTGCCAGCAGTATTATTAACACCGGGGAGCTGTTTTTT; CDR3aa: CASSIINTGELFF
j_gene: TRBJ2-5; v_gene: TRBV28; len: 13; d_gene: .; abundance: .; CDR3nt: TGTGCCAGCTTCCGGGGCCGCCAAGAGACCCAGTACTTC; CDR3aa: CASFRGRQETQYF
j_gene: TRBJ2-3; v_gene: TRBV5-1; len: 16; d_gene: TRBD2; abundance: .; CDR3nt: TGCGCCAGCAGCTGGGCGGGGCGGGAGTCACGAGATACGCAGTATTTT; CDR3aa: CASSWAGRESRDTQYF
j_gene: TRBJ2-7; v_gene: TRBV5-6; len: 15; d_gene: TRBD2; abundance: .; CDR3nt: TGTGCCAGCAGCTCGGGACTAGCGGGCTCCTACGAGCAGTACTTC; CDR3aa: CASSSGLAGSYEQYF